This entry lists 22 T cell receptor beta chains sequenced from one sample in a study of T cell clonotyping in hematopoietic cell transplantation. The data were produced by immunoSEQ multiplex PCR, yet TCRdb's version contains in-frame clones alone and is incomplete. The table lists over 5,000 clones, roughly 72% of them singletons. The sequenced sample was PBMCs, obtained 100 days after allogeneic stem cell transplant. The origin of the receptors is a female patient aged 50 to 60 who had an allogeneic stem cell transplant, so the T cells may come from the graft donor. Some clones in this sample may be carry-over from other donors' samples.

This chain connects TRBV7-2 to TRBJ1-3; weak D call: TRBD1 (5 bases). Germline V gene sequence: CDR1 SGHTA, CDR2 FQGNSA. Trimming cost V 5 bases and J 4 bases, with 12 bases left between them. The length of the CDR3 is 14 residues. CDR3 loop: CASSQPGGGNTIYF. Here the CDR3 DNA reads TGTGCCAGCAGCCAACCGGGGGGGGGAAACACCATATATTTT.

The rearrangement uses TRBV5-1 and TRBJ1-1, with D maybe TRBD1 (5 bases). Looked up from germline, CDR1 is SGHRS and CDR2 is YFSETQ. The CDR3 covers 15 residues. The ends were cut back, 4 bases at V and 5 bases at J, with 18 bases in the middle. CDR3 sequence reads: CASSLRTDRGTEAFF. CDR3 DNA sequence: TGCGCCAGCAGCCTGCGGACTGACAGAGGGACTGAAGCTTTCTTT.

This rearrangement joins TRBV6-4 to TRBJ1-5, with a tentative D call TRBD1 (5 bases). V was cut by 6 bases and J by 3 bases, with 9 bases left in between. Germline V gene sequence: CDR1 MRHNA, CDR2 SNTAGT. The CDR3 has 13 residues. The CDR3, as DNA: TGTGCCAGCAGCCACAGGTTCAATCAGCCCCAGCATTTT. Its translation is CASSHRFNQPQHF.

This rearrangement joins TRBV30 to TRBJ1-3; tentative D call: TRBD1 (5 bases). Germline V gives CDR1 GTSNPN, CDR2 SVGIG (reference sequence). The CDR3 has 14 residues. V dropped 3 bases and J dropped 2 bases, with 11 bases sitting between them. CDR3 nucleotides: TGTGCCTGGAGGCAACCGGGGGCTGGAAACACCATATATTTT. Translating gives CAWRQPGAGNTIYF.

This clone was observed a few times. The chain carries TRBV21-1 and TRBJ2-1; the table's TRBD2 call for D was not verified on the DNA. TRBV21-1 is termed a pseudogene. This CDR3 is 16 amino acids long. This CDR3 reads CASSEIRAEGSNEQFF. Here the CDR3 DNA reads TGTGCCAGCAGCGAGATTAGGGCGGAGGGGTCCAATGAGCAGTTCTTC.

This clone showed up just a few times. The chain recombines TRBV5-1 with TRBJ2-3, with D maybe TRBD2 (5 bases). CDR3 size: 12 residues. Germline CDR1 reads SGHRS; CDR2 reads YFSETQ. V was clipped by 5 bases and J by 5 bases, with 9 bases between them. Here the CDR3 reads CASSSRGDTQYF. CDR3 coding DNA: TGCGCCAGCAGTTCACGGGGAGATACGCAGTATTTT.

The J gene is TRBJ2-3, the V gene TRBV5-6; 10 bases fit TRBD1. The CDR3 has 16 residues. The junction had 8 bases not matched to a gene; V was cut back by 2 bases and J by 5 bases. The germline CDR1 and CDR2 sequences are SGHDT and YYEEEE. The CDR3 protein is CASSLGTGVLGDTQYF. The CDR3 DNA is TGTGCCAGCAGCTTAGGGACAGGGGTCTTAGGAGATACGCAGTATTTT. The full variable domain, completed using reference TRBV5-6 and TRBJ2-3, is DAGVTQSPTHLIKTRGQQVTLRCSPKSGHDTVSWYQQALGQGPQFIFQYYEEEERQRGNFPDRFSGHQFPNYSSELNVNALLLGDSALYLCASSLGTGVLGDTQYFGPGTRLTVL.

This clone was recorded once. The J gene is TRBJ2-3, the V gene TRBV9, with D uncertain. CDR1 and CDR2 from the germline V gene are SGDLS and YYNGEE. V dropped 0 bases and J dropped 0 bases, with 5 bases sitting between them. This CDR3 spans 14 amino acids. This CDR3 is CASSVDSSTDTQYF. The CDR3 nucleotides are TGTGCCAGCAGCGTAGATAGTAGCACAGATACGCAGTATTTT.

The J gene is TRBJ2-7, the V gene TRBV2; D may be TRBD1 (6 bases). Trimming took off 7 bases at V and 4 bases at J, with 11 bases between the two ends. The CDR3 is 12 residues long. Looked up from germline, CDR1 is SNHLY and CDR2 is FYNNEI. The CDR3, as DNA: TGTGCCAGCAAGACAGGAGCGTACGAGCAGTACTTC. Amino acid sequence: CASKTGAYEQYF.

The CDR3 loop is CASSGKFGSEQFF. CDR3 nucleotides: TGTGCCAGCAGCGGAAAATTTGGTTCTGAGCAGTTCTTC. The J gene is TRBJ2-1, the V gene TRBV9; D unresolved. V lost 3 bases to trimming and J lost 9 bases, with 13 bases between them. The length of the CDR3 is 13 residues. In germline, CDR1 is SGDLS, CDR2 YYNGEE.

This clone is medium-sized (0.01 to 0.1%) by share. The V call is TRBV30, the J call TRBJ1-5, with D unresolved. This CDR3 is 13 amino acids long. Germline assignment: CDR1 GTSNPN and CDR2 SVGIG (reference sequence). V was shortened by 5 bases and J by 3 bases, with 11 bases between the two germline ends. This CDR3 is CAWDNGYNQPQHF. The CDR3 nucleotides are TGTGCCTGGGACAACGGTTACAATCAGCCCCAGCATTTT. Filled out from reference TRBV30 and TRBJ1-5, the complete variable domain reads SQTIHQWPATLVQPVGSPLSLECTVEGTSNPNLYWYRQAAGRGLQLLFYSVGIGQISSEVPQNLSASRPQDRQFILSSKKLLLSDSGFYLCAWDNGYNQPQHFGDGTRLSIL.

This clone was detected only a few times. The chain couples TRBV27 to TRBJ2-5; 10 nucleotides match TRBD2. The CDR3 is 15 residues long. From germline, CDR1 is MNHEY and CDR2 SMNVEV (reference sequence). Germline trimming cut 6 bases from V and 1 base from J; bases unmatched to any gene: 5. CDR3 DNA sequence: TGTGCCAGCAGAGGGGAGCGGGGGGGCCAAGAGACCCAGTACTTC. Encoded protein: CASRGERGGQETQYF.

The V gene is TRBV14, the J gene TRBJ2-6; D not resolved. V was shortened by 0 bases and J by 9 bases, with 12 bases between the two germline ends. The germline V gene has CDR1 SGHDN and CDR2 FVKESK. The CDR3 contains 15 residues. DNA of the CDR3: TGTGCCAGCAGCCAAGAGGGAAGGTGGGTCAACGTCCTGACTTTC. Its translation is CASSQEGRWVNVLTF.

This clone occurred a few times. The chain joins TRBV15 to TRBJ1-6; D call uncertain. CDR3 length equals 13 residues. Trimming shortened V by 5 bases and J by 6 bases, and 8 bases separated the two germline ends. Germline values: CDR1 LNHNV, CDR2 YYDKDF (reference sequence). The CDR3 region has the DNA TGTGCCACCAGCGAACAACTTAATTCACCCCTCCACTTT. It is translated as CATSEQLNSPLHF.

The V gene is TRBV6-5, the J gene TRBJ2-5; D ambiguous. Germline assignment: CDR1 MNHEY and CDR2 SVGAGI. There are 13 residues in the CDR3. Trimming pared 6 bases from V and 5 bases from J, leaving 13 bases between. CDR3 nucleotide sequence: TGTGCCAGCAGGACGAGTCTTTGGGAGACCCAGTACTTC. Encoded protein: CASRTSLWETQYF.

The CDR3 spells CASSLEGGKTEAFF. In DNA form, the CDR3 reads TGTGCCAGCAGCTTAGAAGGGGGTAAAACTGAAGCTTTCTTT. This sequence joins TRBV7-9 and TRBJ1-1, with a tentative D call TRBD1 (6 bases). V dropped 1 base and J dropped 5 bases, with 11 bases sitting between them. Germline-derived CDR1 and CDR2 are SEHNR and FQNEAQ (reference sequence). The CDR3 consists of 14 residues.

This clone is labeled as large. This chain links TRBV6-1 with TRBJ2-7; D uncertain. This CDR3 spans 16 amino acids. From germline, CDR1 is MNHNS and CDR2 SASEGT. Trimming took off 1 base at V and 3 bases at J, with 16 bases between the two ends. The CDR3 DNA follows: TGTGCCAGCAGTGAAGAGGGTGTAGCCACATTCTACGAGCAGTACTTC. Protein: CASSEEGVATFYEQYF.

This chain joins TRBV9 and TRBJ2-5, with D possibly being TRBD1 (6 bases). Germline CDR1 SGDLS, CDR2 YYNGEE. The CDR3 runs 15 residues. V was clipped by 3 bases and J by 3 bases, with 15 bases between them. In nucleotides, the CDR3 is TGTGCCAGCAGCGCCTCCGGGACACCTGAAGAGACCCAGTACTTC. Protein: CASSASGTPEETQYF.

This clone was detected once. The chain carries TRBV14 and TRBJ2-1; a weak D match, TRBD2 (6 bases). The CDR3 sequence is 15 residues long. Trimming left V 4 bases short and J 3 bases short, with 13 bases between. In germline, CDR1 is SGHDN, CDR2 FVKESK. CDR3 amino acids: CASSPLASLYNEQFF. Written as DNA, the CDR3 is TGTGCCAGCAGCCCGCTAGCGTCCCTCTACAATGAGCAGTTCTTC.

V usage is TRBV15 and J usage is TRBJ2-5; D is unclear. Germline CDR1 is LNHNV and CDR2 is YYDKDF (reference sequence). The CDR3 totals 10 residues. V lost 10 bases and J 5 bases, leaving 8 bases between the germline ends. The CDR3 sequence: CAISTETQYF. The CDR3 DNA reads TGTGCCATCTCTACCGAGACCCAGTACTTC. The variable domain in full, with the rest retrieved from reference TRBV15 and TRBJ2-5, is DAMVIQNPRYQVTQFGKPVTLSCSQTLNHNVMYWYQQKSSQAPKLLFHYYDKDFNNEADTPDNFQSRRPNTSFCFLDIRSPGLGDTAMYLCAISTETQYFGPGTRLLVL.

The rearrangement uses TRBV29-1 and TRBJ2-5, with 7 bases lining up with TRBD1. CDR1 is SQVTM, CDR2 ANQGSEA, per germline. The ends lost 5 bases at V and 2 bases at J; junction bases unmatched: 8. CDR3 length: 14 residues. The CDR3 here is CSVSLQGLQETQYF. For the CDR3, the DNA is TGCAGCGTTTCCTTACAGGGGTTACAAGAGACCCAGTACTTC. The whole variable domain, filled in from reference TRBV29-1 and TRBJ2-5, reads SAVISQKPSRDICQRGTSLTIQCQVDSQVTMMFWYRQQPGQSLTLIATANQGSEATYESGFVIDKFPISRPNLTFSTLTVSNMSPEDSSIYLCSVSLQGLQETQYFGPGTRLLVL.

This chain joins TRBV21-1 and TRBJ2-7; the listed D gene, TRBD2, was not tested against the DNA. TRBV21-1 is recorded as a pseudogene. The CDR3 has 17 amino acids. DNA of the CDR3: TGTGCCAGCCGGTTGTGTCGGACTAGCGGGCGAACCTACGAGCAGTACTTC. It translates to CASRLCRTSGRTYEQYF.